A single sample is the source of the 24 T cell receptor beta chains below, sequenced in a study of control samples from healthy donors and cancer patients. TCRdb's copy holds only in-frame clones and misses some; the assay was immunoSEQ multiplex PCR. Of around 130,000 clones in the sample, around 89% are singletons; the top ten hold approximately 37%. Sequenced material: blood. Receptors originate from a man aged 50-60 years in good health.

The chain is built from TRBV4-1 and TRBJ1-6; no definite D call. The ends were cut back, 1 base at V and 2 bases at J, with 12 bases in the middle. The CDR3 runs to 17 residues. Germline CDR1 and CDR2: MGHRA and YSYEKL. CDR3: CASSQGPPRAYNSPLHF. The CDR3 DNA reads TGCGCCAGCAGCCAAGGTCCTCCAAGAGCCTATAATTCACCCCTCCACTTT.

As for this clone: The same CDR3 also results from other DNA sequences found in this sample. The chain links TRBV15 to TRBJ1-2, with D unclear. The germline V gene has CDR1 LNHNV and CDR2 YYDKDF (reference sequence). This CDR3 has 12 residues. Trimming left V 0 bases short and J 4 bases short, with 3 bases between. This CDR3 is CATSRDVYGYTF. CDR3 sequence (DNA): TGTGCCACCAGCAGAGACGTCTATGGCTACACCTTC.

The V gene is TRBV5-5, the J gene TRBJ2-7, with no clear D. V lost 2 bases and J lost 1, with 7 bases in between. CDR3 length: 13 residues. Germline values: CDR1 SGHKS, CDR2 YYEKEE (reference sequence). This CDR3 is CASSFGYSYEQYF. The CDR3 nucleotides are TGTGCCAGCAGCTTTGGATATTCCTACGAGCAGTACTTC.

In DNA form, the CDR3 reads TGTGCCAGCAGCACAGAAGGGGGGAACACTGAAGCTTTCTTT. It codes for CASSTEGGNTEAFF. The gene calls are TRBV7-2 and TRBJ1-1; D is perhaps TRBD1 (6 bases). CDR3 length: 14 amino acids. Germline loops: CDR1 SGHTA, CDR2 FQGNSA. V gave up 5 bases and J gave up 1 base, with 11 bases separating them.

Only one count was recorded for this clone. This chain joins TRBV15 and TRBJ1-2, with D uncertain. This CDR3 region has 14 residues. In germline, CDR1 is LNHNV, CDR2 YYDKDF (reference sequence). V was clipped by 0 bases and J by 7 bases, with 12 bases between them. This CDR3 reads CATSRDSWGGGYTF. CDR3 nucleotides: TGTGCCACCAGCAGAGATAGTTGGGGAGGTGGCTACACCTTC.

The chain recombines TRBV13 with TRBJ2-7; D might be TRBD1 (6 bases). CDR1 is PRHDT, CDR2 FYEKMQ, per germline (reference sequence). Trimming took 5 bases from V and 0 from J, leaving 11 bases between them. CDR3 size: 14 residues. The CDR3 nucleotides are TGTGCCAGCAGCCCGCGGACAGTCTCCTACGAGCAGTACTTC. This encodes CASSPRTVSYEQYF.

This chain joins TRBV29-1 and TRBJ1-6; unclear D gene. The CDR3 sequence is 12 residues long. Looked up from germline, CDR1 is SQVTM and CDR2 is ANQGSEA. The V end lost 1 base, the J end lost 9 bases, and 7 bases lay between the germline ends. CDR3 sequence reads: CSVEVAGSPLHF. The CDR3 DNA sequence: TGCAGCGTTGAAGTGGCGGGTTCACCCCTCCACTTT. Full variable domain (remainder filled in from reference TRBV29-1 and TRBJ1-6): SAVISQKPSRDICQRGTSLTIQCQVDSQVTMMFWYRQQPGQSLTLIATANQGSEATYESGFVIDKFPISRPNLTFSTLTVSNMSPEDSSIYLCSVEVAGSPLHFGNGTRLTVT.

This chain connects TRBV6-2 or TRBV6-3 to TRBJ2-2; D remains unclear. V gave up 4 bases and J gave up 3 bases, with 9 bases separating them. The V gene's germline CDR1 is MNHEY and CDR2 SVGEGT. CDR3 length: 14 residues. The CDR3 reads CASSLGLDTGELFF. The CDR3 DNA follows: TGTGCCAGCAGTTTAGGGTTGGACACCGGGGAGCTGTTTTTT.

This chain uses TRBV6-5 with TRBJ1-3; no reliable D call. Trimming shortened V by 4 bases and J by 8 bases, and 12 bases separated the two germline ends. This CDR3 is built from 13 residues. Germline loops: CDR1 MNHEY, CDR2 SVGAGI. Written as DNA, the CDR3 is TGTGCCAGCAGTTTAAAACCTCGGGACACCATATATTTT. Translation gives CASSLKPRDTIYF.

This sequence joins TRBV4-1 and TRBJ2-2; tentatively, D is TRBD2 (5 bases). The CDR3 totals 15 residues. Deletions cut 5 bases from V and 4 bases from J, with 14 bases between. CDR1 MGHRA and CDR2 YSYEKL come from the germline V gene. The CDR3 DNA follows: TGCGCCAGCAGCTCCCGCGGGCGGAGCACCGGGGAGCTGTTTTTT. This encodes CASSSRGRSTGELFF.

CDR3 DNA: TGTGCCAGCAGCATGGGACTAGCGGGGGGGCCTTACGAGCAGTACTTC. Translating gives CASSMGLAGGPYEQYF. The V and J genes are TRBV5-4 and TRBJ2-7; 16 nucleotides match TRBD2. The CDR3 sequence is 16 residues long. V shed 4 bases and J 4 bases; nucleotides not matched to a gene: 5. Germline CDR1 is SGHNT and CDR2 is YYREEE (reference sequence). Full variable domain (rest looked up from reference TRBV5-4 and TRBJ2-7): ETGVTQSPTHLIKTRGQQVTLRCSSQSGHNTVSWYQQALGQGPQFIFQYYREEENGRGNFPPRFSGLQFPNYSSELNVNALELDDSALYLCASSMGLAGGPYEQYFGPGTRLTVT.

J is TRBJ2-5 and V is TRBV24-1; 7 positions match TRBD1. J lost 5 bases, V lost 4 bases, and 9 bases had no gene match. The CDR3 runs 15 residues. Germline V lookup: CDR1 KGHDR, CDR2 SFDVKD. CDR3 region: CATSDLTGERETQYF. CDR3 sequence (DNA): TGTGCCACCAGTGACCTCACAGGGGAGAGGGAGACCCAGTACTTC.

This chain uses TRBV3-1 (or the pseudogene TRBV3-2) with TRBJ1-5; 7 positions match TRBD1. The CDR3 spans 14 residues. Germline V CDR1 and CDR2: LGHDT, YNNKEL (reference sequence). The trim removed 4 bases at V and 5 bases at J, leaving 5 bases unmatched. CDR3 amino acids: CASSRSTGHQPQHF. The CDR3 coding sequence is TGTGCCAGCAGCCGATCGACAGGGCATCAGCCCCAGCATTTT.

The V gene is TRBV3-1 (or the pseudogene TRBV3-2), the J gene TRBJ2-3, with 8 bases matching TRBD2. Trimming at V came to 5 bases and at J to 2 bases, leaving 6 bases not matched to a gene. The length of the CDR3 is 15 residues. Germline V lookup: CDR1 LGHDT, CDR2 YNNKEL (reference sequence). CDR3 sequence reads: CASSFRGGATDTQYF. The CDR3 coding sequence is TGTGCCAGCAGCTTTCGGGGGGGGGCCACAGATACGCAGTATTTT.

CDR3 region: CASSKGWGQPQHF. The DNA of the CDR3 is TGTGCCAGTAGTAAGGGCTGGGGTCAGCCCCAGCATTTT. J is TRBJ1-5 and V is TRBV19; D is undetermined. Germline CDR1 is LNHDA and CDR2 is SQIVND (reference sequence). Trimming left V 4 bases short and J 6 bases short, with 10 bases between. This CDR3 spans 13 amino acids.

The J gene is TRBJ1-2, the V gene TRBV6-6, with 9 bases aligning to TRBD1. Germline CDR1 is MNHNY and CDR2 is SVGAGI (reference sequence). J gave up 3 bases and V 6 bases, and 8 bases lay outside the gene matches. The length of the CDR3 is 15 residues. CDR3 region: CASSYQRTGDYGYTF. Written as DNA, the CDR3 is TGTGCCAGCAGCTATCAACGGACAGGGGACTATGGCTACACCTTC.

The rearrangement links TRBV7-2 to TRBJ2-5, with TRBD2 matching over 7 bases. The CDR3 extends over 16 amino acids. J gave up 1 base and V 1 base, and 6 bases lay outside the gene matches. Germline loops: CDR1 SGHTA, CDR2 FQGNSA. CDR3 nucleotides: TGTGCCAGCAGCTTAGGGGTCCGCGGGGGCCAAGAGACCCAGTACTTC. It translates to CASSLGVRGGQETQYF. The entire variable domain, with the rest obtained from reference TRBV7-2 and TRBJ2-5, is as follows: GAGVSQSPSNKVTEKGKDVELRCDPISGHTALYWYRQSLGQGLEFLIYFQGNSAPDKSGLPSDRFSAERTGGSVSTLTIQRTQQEDSAVYLCASSLGVRGGQETQYFGPGTRLLVL.

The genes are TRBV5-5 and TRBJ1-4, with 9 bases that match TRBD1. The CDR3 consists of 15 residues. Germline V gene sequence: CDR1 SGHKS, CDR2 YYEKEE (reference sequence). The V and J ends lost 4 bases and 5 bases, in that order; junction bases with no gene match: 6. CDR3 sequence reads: CASSQLTGGNEKLFF. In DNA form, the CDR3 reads TGTGCCAGCAGCCAACTGACAGGGGGGAATGAAAAACTGTTTTTT. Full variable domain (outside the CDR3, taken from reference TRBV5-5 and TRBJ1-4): DAGVTQSPTHLIKTRGQQVTLRCSPISGHKSVSWYQQVLGQGPQFIFQYYEKEERGRGNFPDRFSARQFPNYSSELNVNALLLGDSALYLCASSQLTGGNEKLFFGSGTQLSVL.

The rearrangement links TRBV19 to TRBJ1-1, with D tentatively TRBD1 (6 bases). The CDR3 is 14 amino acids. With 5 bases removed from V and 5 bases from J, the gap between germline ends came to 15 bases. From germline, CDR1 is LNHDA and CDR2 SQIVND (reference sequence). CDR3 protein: CASSVQQGGTEAFF. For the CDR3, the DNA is TGTGCCAGTAGTGTCCAACAAGGGGGAACTGAAGCTTTCTTT. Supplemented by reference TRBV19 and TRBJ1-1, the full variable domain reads DGGITQSPKYLFRKEGQNVTLSCEQNLNHDAMYWYRQDPGQGLRLIYYSQIVNDFQKGDIAEGYSVSREKKESFPLTVTSAQKNPTAFYLCASSVQQGGTEAFFGQGTRLTVV.

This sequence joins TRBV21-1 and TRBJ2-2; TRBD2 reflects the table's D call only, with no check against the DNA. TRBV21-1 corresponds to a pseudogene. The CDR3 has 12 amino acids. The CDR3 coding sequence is TGTGCCAGCAGGTATCCCACCGGGGAGCTGTTTTTT. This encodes CASRYPTGELFF.

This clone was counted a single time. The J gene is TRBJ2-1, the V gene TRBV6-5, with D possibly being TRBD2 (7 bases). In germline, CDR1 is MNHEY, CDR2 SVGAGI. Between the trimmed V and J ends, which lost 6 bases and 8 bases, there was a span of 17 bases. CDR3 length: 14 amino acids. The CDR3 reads CASREGGLWDEQFF. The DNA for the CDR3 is TGTGCCAGCAGGGAGGGGGGGCTCTGGGATGAGCAGTTCTTC.

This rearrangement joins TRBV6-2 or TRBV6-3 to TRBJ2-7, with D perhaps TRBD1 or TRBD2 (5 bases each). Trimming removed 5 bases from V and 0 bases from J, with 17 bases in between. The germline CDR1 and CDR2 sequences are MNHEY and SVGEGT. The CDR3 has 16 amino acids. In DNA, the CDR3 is TGTGCCAGCAGTGCCGAGGGGCGGGTGCCCTCCTACGAGCAGTACTTC. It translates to CASSAEGRVPSYEQYF.

The CDR3 loop reads CSARGGNEKLFF. CDR3 sequence (DNA): TGCAGTGCTCGTGGGGGTAATGAAAAACTGTTTTTT. The chain combines TRBV20-1 with TRBJ1-4; D perhaps matches TRBD1 (5 bases). V lost 5 bases and J lost 4, with 8 bases in between. Germline V gene sequence: CDR1 DFQATT, CDR2 SNEGSKA (reference sequence). The CDR3 loop spans 12 amino acids.

CDR3 amino acids: CASRSPLRETQYF. The DNA of the CDR3 is TGTGCCAGCAGATCTCCCCTGCGGGAGACCCAGTACTTC. The V call is TRBV13, the J call TRBJ2-5; no clear D gene. This CDR3 contains 13 residues. Deletions cut 6 bases from V and 5 bases from J, with 13 bases between. Germline loops: CDR1 PRHDT, CDR2 FYEKMQ (reference sequence).